This TCR beta chain was profiled in a study of cytotoxic CD8 clonotypes in ibrutinib-treated CLL. Study-wide points: Public clonotypes were uncommon and contracted or stayed stable on treatment.

The CDR3 extends over 17 amino acids. Germline CDR1 SGHDN, CDR2 FVKESK. After removal of 9 bases from V and 0 bases from J, the junction contained 12 bases not matched to a gene. The table came from immunoSEQ multiplex PCR; TCRdb's copy has only in-frame clones and leaves some out. The sample yields more than 110,000 clones, approximately 90% seen once. Details on this clone: Its antigen remains unidentified.

This clonotype was obtained from a human donor with chronic lymphocytic leukemia. Sequencing used PBMCs, obtained after 12 months of ibrutinib treatment. This chain connects TRBV14 to TRBJ2-7; 12 bases are a match to TRBD2. The CDR3 sequence is CASSSWTSGINSYEQYF. As DNA, the CDR3 is TGTGCCAGTTCGAGCTGGACTAGCGGGATCAACTCCTACGAGCAGTACTTC. Variable domain in full (rest from reference TRBV14 and TRBJ2-7): EAGVTQFPSHSVIEKGQTVTLRCDPISGHDNLYWYRRVMGKEIKFLLHFVKESKQDESGMPNNRFLAERTGGTYSTLKVQPAELEDSGVYFCASSSWTSGINSYEQYFGPGTRLTVT.